These 5 T cell receptor beta chains were all obtained from the same sample, sequenced in a study of cytotoxic CD8 clonotypes in ibrutinib-treated CLL. Method: immunoSEQ multiplex PCR; TCRdb's copy keeps in-frame clones and lacks some. The sample lists some 290,000 clones, around four fifths occurring once. The source material was PBMCs, sampled before ibrutinib treatment. These TCRs come from a human donor with chronic lymphocytic leukemia.

Only a few counts were recorded for this clone. J is TRBJ1-5 and V is TRBV18; D is uncertain. Germline-derived CDR1 and CDR2 are KGHSH and LQKENI. The V end was cut by 2 bases, the J end by 6 bases, with 11 bases between. The CDR3 extends over 14 amino acids. The CDR3 region has the DNA TGTGCCAGCTCACCAGGGATCGGTGGTCAGCCCCAGCATTTT. It translates to CASSPGIGGQPQHF.

V usage is TRBV10-2 and J usage is TRBJ1-2; 8 bases fit TRBD1. This CDR3 is 14 amino acids long. V was clipped by 4 bases and J by 8 bases; unmatched bases: 9. The V gene's germline CDR1 is WSHSY and CDR2 SAAADI. CDR3 sequence (DNA): TGCGCCAGCAGTGGGGACAGGATCCCTTTGGGCTACACCTTC. Protein: CASSGDRIPLGYTF.

CDR3 sequence reads: CATSRPDNANTGELFF. In DNA form, the CDR3 reads TGTGCCACCAGCAGACCGGACAACGCGAACACCGGGGAGCTGTTTTTT. J is TRBJ2-2 and V is TRBV15; D is possibly TRBD1 (5 bases). Germline CDR1 reads LNHNV; CDR2 reads YYDKDF (reference sequence). V lost 2 bases and J lost 0, with 10 bases in between. The CDR3 extends over 16 amino acids.

This clone was detected a few times. This chain connects TRBV7-9 to TRBJ1-1; D not resolved. The V and J ends lost 2 bases and 6 bases respectively, with 10 bases between them. Germline V gene sequence: CDR1 SEHNR, CDR2 FQNEAQ (reference sequence). The CDR3 has 13 residues. In DNA form, the CDR3 reads TGTGCCAGCAGCTTAAGTGGGGATCCTGAAGCTTTCTTT. Its protein product is CASSLSGDPEAFF.

Only a few counts were recorded for this clone. This chain joins TRBV7-8 and TRBJ2-7; TRBD2 agrees at 9 bases. The CDR3 length is 16 residues. With V trimmed by 0 bases and J by 9 bases, 12 bases remained unmatched. The germline gives CDR1 SGHVS, CDR2 FQNEAQ. CDR3 region: CASSLATSGYYDGQYF. DNA of the CDR3: TGTGCCAGCAGCTTAGCTACTAGCGGGTACTACGATGGGCAGTACTTC.